The 32 T cell receptor beta chains in this list originate from one sample, sequenced in a study of blood T cells in healthy people across ages. It was with a sample-barcoded 5' primer and a J-beta primer mix that a second PCR of roughly 7 to 12 cycles was run. MiXCR was run by TCRdb on the 5' RACE reads, yielding one entry per CDR3 protein. The table shows some 850,000 distinct CDR3 sequences, with roughly 26% occurring only once. Separately, the same data were catalogued under a study of T cells of mothers and their children.

Sequenced input: blood. These receptor sequences come from a boy younger than 18 in good health.

This clonotype was detected a few times. The gene calls are TRBV5-1 and TRBJ1-2, with D possibly matching TRBD1 (6 bases). V was pared by 4 bases and J by 7 bases, with 17 bases between. The CDR3 is 14 residues long. The germline V gene has CDR1 SGHRS and CDR2 YFSETQ. CDR3 loop: CASSRTQGHGGYTF. CDR3 nucleotides: TGCGCCAGCAGCCGTACACAGGGACACGGTGGCTACACCTTC.

The chain uses TRBV6-5 and TRBJ2-1; 9 bases are a match to TRBD2. The CDR3 has 16 amino acids. The V and J ends lost 2 bases and 4 bases, in that order; junction bases with no gene match: 6. Germline assignment: CDR1 MNHEY and CDR2 SVGAGI. The CDR3 DNA sequence: TGTGCCAGCAGTTACCAAAAGCGGGGGGCATACAATGAGCAGTTCTTC. Its translation is CASSYQKRGAYNEQFF.

Only a few counts were recorded for this clonotype. The rearrangement links TRBV4-1 to TRBJ2-1; D is ambiguous. The CDR3 sequence is 15 residues long. CDR1 MGHRA and CDR2 YSYEKL come from the germline V gene. V lost 0 bases, J lost 4 bases, and 10 bases lay in between. The CDR3 reads CASSQDPLGYNEQFF. CDR3 bases: TGCGCCAGCAGCCAAGATCCACTGGGATACAATGAGCAGTTCTTC.

There are a few counts of this clonotype. CDR3 nucleotides: TGTGCCAGCAGCTTAGGGGAACTAGCGGGGACAGATACGCAGTATTTT. Its translation: CASSLGELAGTDTQYF. J is TRBJ2-3 and V is TRBV11-2, with 10 bases matching TRBD2. Trimming cost V 1 base and J 3 bases; bases outside gene matches: 4. Germline CDR1 is SGHAT and CDR2 is FQNNGV. The CDR3 spans 16 residues.

The chain joins TRBV2 to TRBJ2-3, with 8 bases lining up with TRBD2. This CDR3 has 14 amino acids. The junction had 2 bases not matched to a gene; V was cut back by 3 bases and J by 3 bases. Looked up from germline, CDR1 is SNHLY and CDR2 is FYNNEI. The chain's CDR3 is CASSEERGTDTQYF. The CDR3 bases are TGTGCCAGCAGTGAGGAGCGGGGGACAGATACGCAGTATTTT. Complete variable domain (other parts from reference TRBV2 and TRBJ2-3): EPEVTQTPSHQVTQMGQEVILRCVPISNHLYFYWYRQILGQKVEFLVSFYNNEISEKSEIFDDQFSVERPDGSNFTLKIRSTKLEDSAMYFCASSEERGTDTQYFGPGTRLTVL.

This clonotype came up a few times. V and J are TRBV6-5 and TRBJ1-1; maybe TRBD1 (6 bases). V lost 6 bases and J 3 bases, leaving 11 bases between the germline ends. This CDR3 has 13 amino acids. Germline V gene lookup returns CDR1 MNHEY and CDR2 SVGAGI. CDR3 DNA: TGTGCCAGCAGGCGCAACAGGGACACTGAAGCTTTCTTT. Translating gives CASRRNRDTEAFF.

Only a few counts were recorded for this clonotype. The chain couples TRBV29-1 to TRBJ1-5; possibly TRBD1 for D (6 bases). CDR1 and CDR2 from the germline V gene are SQVTM and ANQGSEA. CDR3 length: 14 residues. V was trimmed by 7 bases and J by 5 bases, leaving 18 bases between them. This CDR3 reads CSARGGASDQPQHF. The CDR3, as DNA: TGCAGCGCTAGGGGGGGGGCGAGCGATCAGCCCCAGCATTTT.

The chain combines TRBV20-1 with TRBJ1-2; D is ambiguous. The V gene's germline CDR1 is DFQATT and CDR2 SNEGSKA (reference sequence). V was cut by 4 bases and J by 6 bases, with 21 bases left in between. The CDR3 covers 15 residues. The CDR3 reads CSAKDMRIRYHGYTF. DNA for the CDR3: TGCAGTGCTAAAGATATGAGGATCAGATATCATGGCTACACCTTC.

This clonotype showed up many times. At one of its ends the junction is not consistent with the germline gene, which may arise from a read error. The chain has TRBV5-1 and TRBJ1-1; D not certain. The CDR3 loop spans 13 amino acids. Germline CDR1 is SGHRS and CDR2 is YFSETQ. The CDR3 nucleotides read TGTGCCAGCAGTTTAGTGGTGAACACTGAAGCTTTCTTT. Protein: CASSLVVNTEAFF.

This clonotype was detected only a few times. CDR3 sequence (DNA): TGTGCCAGCAGAACCTCCAGCGGGGACTACGAGCAGTACTTC. This gives the protein CASRTSSGDYEQYF. The V and J genes are TRBV25-1 and TRBJ2-7; 7 nucleotides line up with TRBD2. V lost 6 bases, J lost 3 bases, and 8 bases stayed unmatched. Looked up from germline, CDR1 is MGHDK and CDR2 is SYGVNS. The CDR3 spans 14 residues.

The genes are TRBV6-1 and TRBJ1-1; D is ambiguous. Between the trimmed V and J ends, which lost 11 bases and 4 bases, there was a span of 11 bases. Germline V lookup: CDR1 MNHNS, CDR2 SASEGT. This CDR3 contains 11 residues. The CDR3 loop reads CASTEATEAFF. In nucleotides, the CDR3 is TGTGCCTCTACGGAAGCCACTGAAGCTTTCTTT.

This clonotype was seen more than once but under ten times. This sequence joins TRBV10-3 and TRBJ2-7; 9 bases are a match to TRBD1. CDR1 and CDR2 from the germline V gene are ENHRY and SYGVKD. Trimming at V came to 10 bases and at J to 7 bases, leaving 8 bases not matched to a gene. The CDR3 sequence is 12 residues long. This CDR3 is CATLQGAGEQYF. The CDR3 nucleotides read TGTGCCACCCTACAGGGGGCTGGGGAGCAGTACTTC.

The V and J genes are TRBV10-3 and TRBJ1-1; maybe TRBD1 (5 bases). This CDR3 region has 12 residues. Germline V gene lookup returns CDR1 ENHRY and CDR2 SYGVKD. V lost 8 bases, J lost 4 bases, and 11 bases lay in between. The CDR3 loop is CAIRNGGTEAFF. DNA for the CDR3: TGTGCCATCCGGAACGGGGGCACTGAAGCTTTCTTT.

The rearrangement uses TRBV9 and TRBJ2-1; 8 bases agree with TRBD2. V shed 3 bases and J 0 bases; nucleotides not matched to a gene: 5. CDR1 and CDR2 from the germline V gene are SGDLS and YYNGEE. The CDR3 loop spans 16 amino acids. The CDR3 region is CASSAPGGVSYNEQFF. The CDR3 coding sequence is TGTGCCAGCAGCGCCCCCGGGGGGGTCTCCTACAATGAGCAGTTCTTC.

The V call is TRBV5-1, the J call TRBJ1-2; 7 nucleotides match TRBD1. The germline V gene encodes CDR1 SGHRS and CDR2 YFSETQ. This CDR3 comprises 14 residues. After removal of 5 bases from V and 8 bases from J, the junction contained 12 bases not matched to a gene. CDR3 in amino acids: CASRLDRLEGGYTF. DNA of the CDR3: TGCGCCAGCAGACTGGACAGGTTAGAAGGGGGCTACACCTTC. The full variable domain, with the rest looked up from reference TRBV5-1 and TRBJ1-2, is KAGVTQTPRYLIKTRGQQVTLSCSPISGHRSVSWYQQTPGQGLQFLFEYFSETQRNKGNFPGRFSGRQFSNSRSEMNVSTLELGDSALYLCASRLDRLEGGYTFGSGTRLTVV.

The chain combines TRBV6-1 with TRBJ1-1, with D hard to call. This CDR3 is built from 12 residues. CDR1 and CDR2 (germline): MNHNS, SASEGT. Trimming stripped 6 bases from V and 7 bases from J, with 12 bases between. CDR3 DNA sequence: TGTGCCAGCAGAGAACATCAAAGTGAAGCTTTCTTT. This encodes CASREHQSEAFF.

This chain connects TRBV7-2 to TRBJ2-5, with TRBD2 matching over 8 bases. The CDR3 sequence is 15 residues long. The germline V gene has CDR1 SGHTA and CDR2 FQGNSA. V lost 5 bases and J lost 2; bases outside the gene matches: 7. The CDR3: CASSQTGTRQETQYF. CDR3 nucleotide sequence: TGTGCCAGCAGCCAGACGGGGACTAGACAAGAGACCCAGTACTTC.

J is TRBJ2-5 and V is TRBV19; no reliable D call. Judging by the DNA end, TRBJ2-1 fits better; the J call may be wrong. Germline V gene sequence: CDR1 LNHDA, CDR2 SQIVND (reference sequence). The CDR3 loop spans 12 amino acids. CDR3 region: CASSMGYNEQFF. The CDR3 DNA sequence: TGTGCCAGTAGTATGGGTTACAATGAGCAGTTCTTC.

The chain links TRBV28 to TRBJ1-1, with 7 bases identical to TRBD1. CDR1 is MDHEN and CDR2 is SYDVKM in the germline V gene. This CDR3 comprises 18 residues. V was pared by 4 bases and J by 4 bases, with 18 bases of the junction left unmatched. The CDR3 is CASSSIGVSGQVSTEAFF. The CDR3 DNA follows: TGTGCCAGCAGTTCTATAGGGGTTTCTGGACAGGTATCCACTGAAGCTTTCTTT. The complete variable domain, with remaining parts taken from reference TRBV28 and TRBJ1-1, reads DVKVTQSSRYLVKRTGEKVFLECVQDMDHENMFWYRQDPGLGLRLIYFSYDVKMKEKGDIPEGYSVSREKKERFSLILESASTNQTSMYLCASSSIGVSGQVSTEAFFGQGTRLTVV.

V and J are TRBV20-1 and TRBJ1-4; 7 nucleotides match TRBD1. J gave up 5 bases and V 3 bases, and 9 bases lay outside the gene matches. CDR1 DFQATT and CDR2 SNEGSKA come from the germline V gene (reference sequence). There are 15 residues in the CDR3. CDR3 amino acids: CSARRGTVLNEKLFF. The CDR3 DNA is TGCAGTGCTAGGCGCGGGACAGTATTAAATGAAAAACTGTTTTTT.

The chain joins TRBV2 to TRBJ2-7; tentative D call: TRBD2 (5 bases). The CDR3 extends over 15 amino acids. Germline values: CDR1 SNHLY, CDR2 FYNNEI. V gave up 3 bases and J gave up 4 bases, with 16 bases separating them. CDR3 sequence: CASSDTNTGIYEQYF. The CDR3 DNA sequence: TGTGCCAGCAGTGATACCAACACGGGAATTTACGAGCAGTACTTC.

Comment on this clonotype: At one end the junction does not follow the germline gene, possibly because of a read error. V is TRBV11-1 and J is TRBJ2-5; D may correspond to TRBD1 or TRBD2 (5 bases each). Germline-derived CDR1 and CDR2 are SGHAT and FQDESV (reference sequence). This CDR3 is 16 amino acids long. The CDR3 here is CASSFKKRRGEETQCF. For the CDR3, the DNA is TGTGCCAGCAGCTTTAAGAAGCGAAGGGGAGAAGAGACCCAGTGCTTC. The entire variable domain, with the rest obtained from reference TRBV11-1 and TRBJ2-5, is as follows: EAEVAQSPRYKITEKSQAVAFWCDPISGHATLYWYRQILGQGPELLVQFQDESVVDDSQLPKDRFSAERLKGVDSTLKIQPAELGDSAMYLCASSFKKRRGEETQCFGPGTRLLVL.

For the CDR3, the DNA is TGCGCCAGCAGCGTGACCGGGACAGGGGTCAATGAGCAGTTCTTC. It is translated as CASSVTGTGVNEQFF. This chain connects TRBV5-1 to TRBJ2-1, with TRBD1 identical over 10 bases. The germline V gene has CDR1 SGHRS and CDR2 YFSETQ. Unmatched junction bases numbered 7, after V lost 4 bases and J lost 6 bases. This CDR3 region has 15 residues.

V and J are TRBV7-6 and TRBJ2-1, with TRBD2 matching 10 bases. Unmatched junction bases numbered 9, after V lost 1 base and J lost 0 bases. This CDR3 contains 19 residues. Germline assignment: CDR1 SGHVS and CDR2 FNYEAQ. CDR3 region: CASSLGWLAGDSSYNEQFF. As DNA, the CDR3 is TGTGCCAGCAGCTTAGGTTGGCTAGCGGGGGACAGCTCCTACAATGAGCAGTTCTTC.

The genes are TRBV6-4 and TRBJ1-1; D uncertain. The CDR3 has 13 residues. With 7 bases removed from V and 1 base from J, the gap between germline ends came to 10 bases. Germline lookup yields CDR1 MRHNA and CDR2 SNTAGT. The CDR3 region has the DNA TGTGCCAGCAAGGCAGCATGGAACACTGAAGCTTTCTTT. Translated, it gives CASKAAWNTEAFF.

This chain connects TRBV20-1 to TRBJ1-1; 7 bases fit TRBD1. The germline gives CDR1 DFQATT, CDR2 SNEGSKA (reference sequence). The CDR3 consists of 12 residues. V lost 3 bases to trimming and J lost 5 bases; unmatched junction nucleotides: 3. The CDR3 here is CSASPGGTEAFF. CDR3 DNA sequence: TGCAGTGCTAGCCCAGGGGGGACTGAAGCTTTCTTT.

The gene calls are TRBV11-2 and TRBJ2-1; possible D gene TRBD2, 5 bases. The J call may be wrong; the DNA end is better matched by TRBJ2-7. The CDR3 runs 14 residues. Germline V gives CDR1 SGHAT, CDR2 FQNNGV. The CDR3 DNA sequence: TGTGCCAGCAGCTTAACCGAGGGAAACCACGAGCAGTACTTC. This gives the protein CASSLTEGNHEQYF.

This clonotype occurred a few times. The gene calls are TRBV27 and TRBJ2-5; 12 nucleotides line up with TRBD2. CDR1 is MNHEY, CDR2 SMNVEV, per germline (reference sequence). V was pared by 0 bases and J by 5 bases, with 4 bases of the junction left unmatched. This CDR3 is built from 16 residues. CDR3: CASSLSLAGGRETQYF. The CDR3 DNA follows: TGTGCCAGCAGTTTATCTCTAGCGGGGGGGCGGGAGACCCAGTACTTC.

The J gene is TRBJ2-5, the V gene TRBV5-4; TRBD1 matches 9 bases. The CDR3 runs to 18 residues. CDR1 is SGHNT, CDR2 YYREEE, per germline (reference sequence). V lost 1 base, J lost 3 bases, and 13 bases stayed unmatched. The CDR3 nucleotides read TGTGCCAGCAGCTTGTCACTCGGTATGGGACAGGGTGAAGAGACCCAGTACTTC. Translating gives CASSLSLGMGQGEETQYF.

The chain employs TRBV5-1 and TRBJ2-7, with D possibly being TRBD1 (6 bases). Germline CDR1 and CDR2: SGHRS and YFSETQ. The V gene lost 0 bases and the J gene lost 0 bases, with 16 bases spanning the gap. The CDR3 has 17 residues. The CDR3 region is CASSLAPRDRYSYEQYF. In DNA form, the CDR3 reads TGCGCCAGCAGCTTGGCCCCGAGAGACAGGTACTCCTACGAGCAGTACTTC.

This sequence joins TRBV7-6 and TRBJ2-5, with 12 bases identical to TRBD2. The closer fit of TRBJ2-1 to the DNA end suggests the J call may be wrong. This CDR3 region has 17 residues. Germline V CDR1 and CDR2: SGHVS, FNYEAQ. The CDR3 nucleotides read TGTGCCAGCAGCTTAAGTCTAGCGGGGGGGGTTCGCAATGAGCAGTTCTTC. This gives the protein CASSLSLAGGVRNEQFF.

The chain uses TRBV20-1 and TRBJ2-4; D possibly uses TRBD1 or TRBD2 (6 bases each). V was shortened by 2 bases and J by 2 bases, with 13 bases between the two germline ends. The CDR3 totals 15 residues. CDR1 and CDR2 (germline): DFQATT, SNEGSKA (reference sequence). The CDR3 here is CSARLGGQTKNIQYF. DNA for the CDR3: TGCAGTGCTAGACTAGGGGGGCAGACCAAAAACATTCAGTACTTC.